This TCR beta chain stems from a study of T cell changes during pregnancy in multiple sclerosis (dated by TCRdb to the late 2010s). Study-level background: The study looked at changes in the T cell repertoire across pregnancy in women with multiple sclerosis.

Library preparation used the immunoSEQ multiplex PCR assay. Entries here come from immuneACCESS through TCRdb and include only in-frame sequences with V and J called. Some clones fail to appear in such tables; in the studies checked, an unresolved V gene covers under half of the shortfall, and the cause of the remainder is unknown. Recorded for this sample are some 38,000 clones; about 90% of them occurred a single time. Around 0.4% of the sample rests with the top ten. About this clone: No antigen is known for it. Per-base quality was not reported, and no clone a single base away is much larger than it.

Trimming takes 5 bases off V and 4 bases off J; junction bases not matched to a gene: 8. The germline V gene specifies MRHNA as CDR1 and SNTAGT as CDR2. Counted from cysteine to phenylalanine, this CDR3 has 16 amino acids. Left in the record is the CDR3 DNA by itself, 48 bases read in frame from the first base. The chain links TRBV6-4 with TRBJ2-1; TRBD2 fits 10 bases in the junction. The sample consisted of CD4+ T cells from peripheral blood mononuclear cells, taken after pregnancy. This TCR was sampled from a female donor in good health, enrolled as a control in a pregnancy study. CDR3 region: CASSPTSGKGYNEQFF. The nucleotides read TGTGCCAGCAGTCCCACTAGCGGGAAGGGATACAATGAGCAGTTCTTC.